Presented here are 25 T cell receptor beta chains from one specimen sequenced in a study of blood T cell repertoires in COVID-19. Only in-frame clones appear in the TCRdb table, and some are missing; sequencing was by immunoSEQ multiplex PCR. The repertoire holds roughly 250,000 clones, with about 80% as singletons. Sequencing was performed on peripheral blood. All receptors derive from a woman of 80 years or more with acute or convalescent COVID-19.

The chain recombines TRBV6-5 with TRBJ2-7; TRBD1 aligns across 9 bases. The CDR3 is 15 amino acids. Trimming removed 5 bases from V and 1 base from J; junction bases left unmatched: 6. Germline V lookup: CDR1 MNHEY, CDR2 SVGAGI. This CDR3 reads CASSKSGTGSYEQYF. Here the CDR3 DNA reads TGTGCCAGCAGTAAATCCGGGACAGGGTCCTACGAGCAGTACTTC.

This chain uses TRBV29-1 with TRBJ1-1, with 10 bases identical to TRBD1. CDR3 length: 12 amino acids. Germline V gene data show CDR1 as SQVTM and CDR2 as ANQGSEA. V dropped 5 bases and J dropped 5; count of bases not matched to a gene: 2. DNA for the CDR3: TGCAGCGTTCGACAGGGGGCAACTGAAGCTTTCTTT. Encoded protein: CSVRQGATEAFF.

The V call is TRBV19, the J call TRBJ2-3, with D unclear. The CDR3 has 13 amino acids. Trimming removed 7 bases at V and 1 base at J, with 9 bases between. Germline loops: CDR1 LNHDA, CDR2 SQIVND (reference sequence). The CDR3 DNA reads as TGTGCCAGTATGGAGCGCCGCACAGATACGCAGTATTTT. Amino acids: CASMERRTDTQYF.

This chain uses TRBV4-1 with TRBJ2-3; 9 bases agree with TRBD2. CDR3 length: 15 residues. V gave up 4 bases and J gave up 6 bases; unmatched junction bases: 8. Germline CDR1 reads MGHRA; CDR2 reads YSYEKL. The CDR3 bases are TGCGCCAGCAGCCTTAGCGGGAGTGTAGGGGATACGCAGTATTTT. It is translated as CASSLSGSVGDTQYF.

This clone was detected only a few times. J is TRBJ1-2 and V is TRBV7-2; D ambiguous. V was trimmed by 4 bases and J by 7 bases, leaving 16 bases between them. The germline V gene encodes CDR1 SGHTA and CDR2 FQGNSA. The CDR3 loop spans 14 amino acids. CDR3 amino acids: CASSSDPGSGGYTF. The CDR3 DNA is TGTGCCAGCAGCTCCGACCCAGGCTCCGGTGGCTACACCTTC.

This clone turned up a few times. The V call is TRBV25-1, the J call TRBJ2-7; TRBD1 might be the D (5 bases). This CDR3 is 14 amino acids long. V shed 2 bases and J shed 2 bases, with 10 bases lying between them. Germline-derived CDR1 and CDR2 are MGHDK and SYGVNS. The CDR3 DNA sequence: TGTGCCAGCAGTGAACAGACAGCTGCCTACGAGCAGTACTTC. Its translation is CASSEQTAAYEQYF.

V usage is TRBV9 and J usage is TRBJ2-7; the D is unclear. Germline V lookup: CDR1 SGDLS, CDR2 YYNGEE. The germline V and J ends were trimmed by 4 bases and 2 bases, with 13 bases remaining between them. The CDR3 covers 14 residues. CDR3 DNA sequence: TGTGCCAGCAGCCCTACCACCGTGGCCTACGAGCAGTACTTC. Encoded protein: CASSPTTVAYEQYF.

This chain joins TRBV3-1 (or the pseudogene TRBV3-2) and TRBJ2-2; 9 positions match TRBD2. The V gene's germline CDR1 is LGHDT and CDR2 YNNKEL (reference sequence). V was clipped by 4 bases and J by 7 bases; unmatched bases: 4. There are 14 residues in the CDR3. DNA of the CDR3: TGTGCCAGCAGCCGCGGGGGGGCGGTCGGGGAGCTGTTTTTT. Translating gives CASSRGGAVGELFF.

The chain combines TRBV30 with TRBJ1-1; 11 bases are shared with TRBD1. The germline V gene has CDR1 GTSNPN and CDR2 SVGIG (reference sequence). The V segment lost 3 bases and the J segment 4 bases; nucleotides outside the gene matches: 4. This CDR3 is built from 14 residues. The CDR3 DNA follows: TGTGCCTGGAGACCGGGACAGGGGGGCACTGAAGCTTTCTTT. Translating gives CAWRPGQGGTEAFF.

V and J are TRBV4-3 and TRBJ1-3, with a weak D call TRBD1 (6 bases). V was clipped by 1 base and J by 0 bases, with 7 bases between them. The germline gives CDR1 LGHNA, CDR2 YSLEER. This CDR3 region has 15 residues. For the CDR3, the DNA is TGCGCCAGCAGCCAAGGGGACACCTCTGGAAACACCATATATTTT. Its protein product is CASSQGDTSGNTIYF.

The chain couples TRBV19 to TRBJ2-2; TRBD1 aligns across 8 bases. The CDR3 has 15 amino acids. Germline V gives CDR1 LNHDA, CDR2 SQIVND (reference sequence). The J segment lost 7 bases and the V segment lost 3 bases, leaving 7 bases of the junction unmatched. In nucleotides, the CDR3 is TGTGCCAGTAGTATTTCGACAGGGGCCTTCGGGGAGCTGTTTTTT. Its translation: CASSISTGAFGELFF.

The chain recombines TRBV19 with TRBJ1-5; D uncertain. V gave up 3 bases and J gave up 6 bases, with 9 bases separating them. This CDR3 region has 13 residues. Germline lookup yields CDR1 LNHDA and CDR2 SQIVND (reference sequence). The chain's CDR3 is CASSMLGGQPQHF. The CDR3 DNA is TGTGCCAGTAGTATGTTGGGAGGTCAGCCCCAGCATTTT.

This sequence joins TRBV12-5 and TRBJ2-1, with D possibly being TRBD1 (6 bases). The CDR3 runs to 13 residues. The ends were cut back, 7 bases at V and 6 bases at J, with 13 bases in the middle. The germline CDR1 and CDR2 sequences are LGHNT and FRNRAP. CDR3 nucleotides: TGTGCTAGTGTTCGGACAGAGATCAATGAGCAGTTCTTC. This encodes CASVRTEINEQFF. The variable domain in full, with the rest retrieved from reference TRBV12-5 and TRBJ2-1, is DARVTQTPRHKVTEMGQEVTMRCQPILGHNTVFWYRQTMMQGLELLAYFRNRAPLDDSGMPKDRFSAEMPDATLATLKIQPSEPRDSAVYFCASVRTEINEQFFGPGTRLTVL.

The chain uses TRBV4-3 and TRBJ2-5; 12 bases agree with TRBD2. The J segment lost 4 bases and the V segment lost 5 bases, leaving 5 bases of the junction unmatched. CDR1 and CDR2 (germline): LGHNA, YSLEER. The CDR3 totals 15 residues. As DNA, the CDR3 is TGCGCCAGCAGCTTCCTAGCGGGGGGGGGAGAGACCCAGTACTTC. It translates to CASSFLAGGGETQYF.

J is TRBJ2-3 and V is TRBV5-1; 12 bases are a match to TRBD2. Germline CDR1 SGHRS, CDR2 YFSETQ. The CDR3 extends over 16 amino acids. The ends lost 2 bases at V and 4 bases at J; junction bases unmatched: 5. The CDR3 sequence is CASSLPLAGGSDTQYF. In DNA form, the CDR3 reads TGCGCCAGCAGCTTACCACTAGCGGGGGGCTCAGATACGCAGTATTTT. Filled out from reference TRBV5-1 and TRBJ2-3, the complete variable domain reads KAGVTQTPRYLIKTRGQQVTLSCSPISGHRSVSWYQQTPGQGLQFLFEYFSETQRNKGNFPGRFSGRQFSNSRSEMNVSTLELGDSALYLCASSLPLAGGSDTQYFGPGTRLTVL.

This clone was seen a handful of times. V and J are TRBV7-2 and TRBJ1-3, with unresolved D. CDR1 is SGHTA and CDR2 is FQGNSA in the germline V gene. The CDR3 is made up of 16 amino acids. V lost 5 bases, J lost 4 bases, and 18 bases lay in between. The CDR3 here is CASSPRLMRWGNTIYF. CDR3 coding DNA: TGTGCCAGCAGCCCTCGCCTTATGAGGTGGGGAAACACCATATATTTT.

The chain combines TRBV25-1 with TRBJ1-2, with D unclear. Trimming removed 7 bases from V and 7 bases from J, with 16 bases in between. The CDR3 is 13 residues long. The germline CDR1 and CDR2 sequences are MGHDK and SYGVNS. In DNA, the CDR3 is TGTGCCAGCACCCAAACGGAACGGGGTGGCTACACCTTC. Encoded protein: CASTQTERGGYTF.

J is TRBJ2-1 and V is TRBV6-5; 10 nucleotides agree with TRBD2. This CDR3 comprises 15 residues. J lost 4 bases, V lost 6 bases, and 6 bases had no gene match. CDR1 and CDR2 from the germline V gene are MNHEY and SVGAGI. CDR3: CASSPRTSGYNEQFF. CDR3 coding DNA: TGTGCCAGCAGCCCCAGGACTAGCGGTTACAATGAGCAGTTCTTC.

The CDR3 DNA reads as TGTGCCAGCAGTTATGGGCAGGGTAATCAGCCCCAGCATTTT. It is translated as CASSYGQGNQPQHF. The V gene is TRBV6-5, the J gene TRBJ1-5, with D maybe TRBD1 (5 bases). Germline V CDR1 and CDR2: MNHEY, SVGAGI. The CDR3 is 14 amino acids. V was shortened by 3 bases and J by 4 bases, with 10 bases between the two germline ends.

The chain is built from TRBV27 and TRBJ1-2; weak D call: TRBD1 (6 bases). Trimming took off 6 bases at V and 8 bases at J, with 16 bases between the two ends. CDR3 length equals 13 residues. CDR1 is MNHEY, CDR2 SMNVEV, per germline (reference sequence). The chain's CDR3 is CASRLTGQPGYTF. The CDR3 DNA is TGTGCCAGCAGACTCACCGGACAGCCAGGCTACACCTTC.

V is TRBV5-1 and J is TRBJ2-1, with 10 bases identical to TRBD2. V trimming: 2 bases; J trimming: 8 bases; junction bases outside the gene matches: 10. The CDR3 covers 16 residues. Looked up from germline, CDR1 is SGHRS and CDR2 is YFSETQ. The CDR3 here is CASSFRGLAGVDEQFF. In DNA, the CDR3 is TGCGCCAGCAGCTTTAGGGGGCTAGCGGGAGTCGATGAGCAGTTCTTC.

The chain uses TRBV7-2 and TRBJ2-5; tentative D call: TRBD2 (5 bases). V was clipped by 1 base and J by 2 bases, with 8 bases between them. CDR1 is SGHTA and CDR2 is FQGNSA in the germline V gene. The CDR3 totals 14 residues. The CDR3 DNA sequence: TGTGCCAGCAGCTTAGGACTAATGCAAGAGACCCAGTACTTC. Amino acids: CASSLGLMQETQYF.

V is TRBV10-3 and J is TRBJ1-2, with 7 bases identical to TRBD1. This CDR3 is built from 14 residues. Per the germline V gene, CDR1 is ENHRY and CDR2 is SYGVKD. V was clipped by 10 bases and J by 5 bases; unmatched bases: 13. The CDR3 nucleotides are TGTGCCACCTCTCCTCCCGGGACAGTTTATGGCTACACCTTC. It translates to CATSPPGTVYGYTF.

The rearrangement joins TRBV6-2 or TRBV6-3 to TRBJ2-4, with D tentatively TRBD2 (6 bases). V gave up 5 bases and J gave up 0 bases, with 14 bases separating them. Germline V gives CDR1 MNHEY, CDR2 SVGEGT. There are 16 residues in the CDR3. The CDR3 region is CASSTVGGLAKNIQYF. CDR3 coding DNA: TGTGCCAGCAGTACAGTGGGAGGCCTAGCCAAAAACATTCAGTACTTC.

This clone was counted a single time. CDR3: CASGSGHLNTEAFF. CDR3 in DNA: TGTGCCAGCGGATCGGGACACCTCAACACTGAAGCTTTCTTT. This sequence joins TRBV28 and TRBJ1-1; perhaps TRBD1 as D (6 bases). Germline lookup yields CDR1 MDHEN and CDR2 SYDVKM. The CDR3 sequence is 14 residues long. The V and J ends lost 8 bases and 2 bases respectively, with 15 bases between them.